One sample yielded the 27 T cell receptor beta chains listed below, sequenced in a study of post-analysis software for immune sequencing data. Incorporated into the TCR beta cDNA libraries were unique molecular identifiers, which served to reduce PCR and sequencing biases. TCRdb re-called the PCR reads with MiXCR, one entry per CDR3 protein. This table holds a few hundred thousand distinct CDR3 sequences, roughly 38% found once. Broader study findings: Included in a set of a handful of TRBV segments more frequent in patients than controls were TRBV5-6, TRBV5-1 and TRBV20-1.

No antigens are known for them. Input material: blood. These receptors were collected from a girl aged 10 to 17 with multiple sclerosis.

There are many counts of this clonotype. The rearrangement links TRBV9 to TRBJ2-5, with 7 nucleotides matching TRBD1. V gave up 0 bases and J gave up 5 bases; unmatched junction bases: 7. The CDR3 runs to 15 residues. The germline gives CDR1 SGDLS, CDR2 YYNGEE. The CDR3 is CASSVEGQRKETQYF. The CDR3, as DNA: TGTGCCAGCAGCGTAGAGGGACAGCGAAAGGAGACCCAGTACTTC.

For this clonotype: At one end the junction does not follow the germline gene, possibly because of a read error. This chain links TRBV12-3 or TRBV12-4 with TRBJ1-1; D gene ambiguous. CDR3 length: 14 residues. DNA of the CDR3: TGTGCCAGCAAACACCTTACCCAGAACACTGAAGCTTGCTTT. This gives the protein CASKHLTQNTEACF.

With regard to this clonotype: Compared with germline, one end of the junction differs, possibly owing to a read error. The chain joins TRBV5-8 to TRBJ2-1; D gene ambiguous. This CDR3 has 15 residues. Germline values: CDR1 SGHTS, CDR2 YDEGEE. The CDR3 protein is CASCRPGHSNNEQFF. DNA of the CDR3: TGTGCCAGTTGCCGGCCAGGCCACTCCAACAATGAGCAGTTCTTC.

The rearrangement links TRBV12-3 or TRBV12-4 to TRBJ1-6; the D is unclear. Trimming took off 6 bases at V and 7 bases at J, with 13 bases between the two ends. CDR3 length equals 14 residues. The CDR3 bases are TGTGCCAGCAGGGGTAGGACGAAAAATTCACCCCTCCACTTT. Encoded protein: CASRGRTKNSPLHF.

In this sample, this clonotype turned up a few times. The chain uses TRBV20-1 and TRBJ1-2; 7 nucleotides match TRBD1. CDR1 is DFQATT, CDR2 SNEGSKA, per germline (reference sequence). The CDR3 consists of 13 residues. After removal of 5 bases from V and 2 bases from J, the junction contained 5 bases not matched to a gene. Here the CDR3 DNA reads TGCAGTGCTGGACAGGTAGCCAACTATGGCTACACCTTC. Its protein product is CSAGQVANYGYTF.

As to this clonotype: One junction end disagrees with the germline gene, perhaps due to a read error. The chain employs TRBV6-4 and TRBJ2-1; D not certain. This CDR3 region has 16 residues. Germline CDR1 reads MRHNA; CDR2 reads SNTAGT. CDR3 region: CANSPTARGSYNEQFF. The CDR3 DNA reads as TGTGCCAACAGTCCGACCGCCCGTGGCTCCTACAATGAGCAGTTCTTC.

This clonotype was seen many times. The V call is TRBV7-9, the J call TRBJ1-6, with D perhaps TRBD1 (5 bases). V was shortened by 3 bases and J by 10 bases, with 7 bases between the two germline ends. Germline V gene sequence: CDR1 SEHNR, CDR2 FQNEAQ (reference sequence). The CDR3 consists of 12 residues. As DNA, the CDR3 is TGTGCCAGCAGCTTGGAGGGGTCACCCCTCCACTTT. Amino acids: CASSLEGSPLHF.

This clonotype was seen a few times. The chain employs TRBV5-1 and TRBJ2-7; weak D call: TRBD2 (6 bases). V was pared by 3 bases and J by 5 bases, with 27 bases between. The CDR3 sequence is 18 residues long. Germline V gene lookup returns CDR1 SGHRS and CDR2 YFSETQ. The CDR3 sequence: CASSSRGRPLTGSHEQYF. CDR3 bases: TGCGCCAGCAGCTCCCGGGGTAGGCCCCTTACCGGGAGCCACGAGCAGTACTTC.

CDR3 DNA sequence: TGTGCCAGCAACTCAGAGGCAACTAATGAAAAACTGTTTTTT. Translated: CASNSEATNEKLFF. This rearrangement joins TRBV6-5 to TRBJ1-4; D gene uncertain. V was clipped by 7 bases and J by 0 bases, with 9 bases between them. This CDR3 has 14 amino acids. Per germline, CDR1 MNHEY and CDR2 SVGAGI.

The CDR3 protein is CASSQDFGREIGGANVLTF. CDR3 bases: TGCGCCAGCAGCCAAGATTTTGGACGGGAGATTGGTGGGGCCAACGTCCTGACTTTC. The chain joins TRBV4-1 to TRBJ2-6, with a tentative D call TRBD2 (6 bases). The V end lost 0 bases, the J end lost 3 bases, and 18 bases lay between the germline ends. The length of the CDR3 is 19 residues. Per germline, CDR1 MGHRA and CDR2 YSYEKL.

This clonotype has more than one count but fewer than ten. The CDR3, as DNA: TGCGCCAGCAGCCAAGGTGGCAGGGTGACTGAAGCTTTCTTT. Protein: CASSQGGRVTEAFF. This rearrangement joins TRBV4-3 to TRBJ1-1, with D possibly TRBD1 on 5 matching bases. The V end was cut by 1 base, the J end by 5 bases, with 11 bases between. Germline V gives CDR1 LGHNA, CDR2 YSLEER. The CDR3 extends over 14 amino acids.

J is TRBJ2-7 and V is TRBV6-1; D not resolved. Germline loops: CDR1 MNHNS, CDR2 SASEGT. The length of the CDR3 is 12 residues. V was clipped by 3 bases and J by 3 bases, with 6 bases between them. CDR3 in amino acids: CASSDRRYEQYF. Written as DNA, the CDR3 is TGTGCCAGCAGTGATAGACGCTACGAGCAGTACTTC.

Here the CDR3 reads CASSLDPSGGNEQFF. Here the CDR3 DNA reads TGTGCCAGCAGCTTAGATCCTAGCGGGGGGAATGAGCAGTTCTTC. The genes are TRBV11-3 and TRBJ2-1, with 11 bases that match TRBD2. The CDR3 is 15 residues long. The germline gives CDR1 SGHNT, CDR2 YENEEA. V trimming: 0 bases; J trimming: 7 bases; junction bases outside the gene matches: 2.

This clonotype was counted a few times. This chain connects TRBV5-6 to TRBJ2-5, with 7 bases matching TRBD1. Germline assignment: CDR1 SGHDT and CDR2 YYEEEE. V was pared by 5 bases and J by 2 bases, with 12 bases of the junction left unmatched. This CDR3 comprises 16 residues. The CDR3 spells CASSFIPGQLQETQYF. The CDR3 DNA reads TGTGCCAGCAGTTTTATCCCGGGACAGCTACAAGAGACCCAGTACTTC. The whole variable domain, remainder taken from reference TRBV5-6 and TRBJ2-5, is DAGVTQSPTHLIKTRGQQVTLRCSPKSGHDTVSWYQQALGQGPQFIFQYYEEEERQRGNFPDRFSGHQFPNYSSELNVNALLLGDSALYLCASSFIPGQLQETQYFGPGTRLLVL.

The chain recombines TRBV29-1 with TRBJ2-7; maybe TRBD2 (5 bases). This CDR3 comprises 15 residues. CDR1 is SQVTM, CDR2 ANQGSEA, per germline. V lost 6 bases and J lost 0, with 18 bases in between. In DNA form, the CDR3 reads TGCAGCGTCCCCAAGGTGCCGGGGAGCTCCTACGAGCAGTACTTC. It specifies CSVPKVPGSSYEQYF.

The chain combines TRBV4-3 with TRBJ2-1; D perhaps matches TRBD2 (6 bases). CDR1 is LGHNA and CDR2 is YSLEER in the germline V gene. Trimming took off 0 bases at V and 5 bases at J, with 11 bases between the two ends. This CDR3 is 15 amino acids long. The CDR3 sequence is CASSQDSGGDNEQFF. The CDR3 DNA reads as TGCGCCAGCAGCCAAGACTCAGGCGGGGACAATGAGCAGTTCTTC.

The chain links TRBV14 to TRBJ2-2; D is perhaps TRBD1 (6 bases). Germline V gene sequence: CDR1 SGHDN, CDR2 FVKESK. The CDR3 is 15 residues long. V was clipped by 0 bases and J by 4 bases, with 9 bases between them. Written as DNA, the CDR3 is TGTGCCAGCAGCCAAGAAAAGGGGGTCACCGGGGAGCTGTTTTTT. Protein: CASSQEKGVTGELFF.

The chain carries TRBV4-3 and TRBJ1-3; no definite D call. Germline V gene data show CDR1 as LGHNA and CDR2 as YSLEER. The V gene lost 1 base and the J gene lost 0 bases, with 13 bases spanning the gap. CDR3 size: 17 residues. CDR3 nucleotides: TGCGCCAGCAGCCAAGGGGCATTGGTGTTCTCTGGAAACACCATATATTTT. It translates to CASSQGALVFSGNTIYF.

J is TRBJ1-2 and V is TRBV27; a possible D gene is TRBD1 (5 bases). The CDR3 extends over 19 amino acids. The ends were cut back, 6 bases at V and 0 bases at J, with 26 bases in the middle. The germline gives CDR1 MNHEY, CDR2 SMNVEV (reference sequence). The CDR3 DNA reads TGTGCCAGCAGCTCAACTCGCCTGGGGCCTGGGACGCCTAACTATGGCTACACCTTC. This translates into CASSSTRLGPGTPNYGYTF.

The J gene is TRBJ2-3, the V gene TRBV7-2; D gene uncertain. Germline V gives CDR1 SGHTA, CDR2 FQGNSA. V lost 2 bases to trimming and J lost 5 bases, with 14 bases between them. This CDR3 is built from 15 residues. This CDR3 is CASSLRLISQDTQYF. In nucleotides, the CDR3 is TGTGCCAGCAGCTTACGGCTCATCAGCCAAGATACGCAGTATTTT. Supplemented by reference TRBV7-2 and TRBJ2-3, the full variable domain reads GAGVSQSPSNKVTEKGKDVELRCDPISGHTALYWYRQSLGQGLEFLIYFQGNSAPDKSGLPSDRFSAERTGGSVSTLTIQRTQQEDSAVYLCASSLRLISQDTQYFGPGTRLTVL.

Ten or more counts support this clonotype. The CDR3 sequence: CASSAPGSGDSPLHF. CDR3 nucleotides: TGTGCCAGCAGCGCACCGGGATCCGGGGATTCACCCCTCCACTTT. This chain links TRBV7-2 with TRBJ1-6; D call uncertain. Trimming shortened V by 5 bases and J by 8 bases, and 16 bases separated the two germline ends. The CDR3 contains 15 residues. The V gene's germline CDR1 is SGHTA and CDR2 FQGNSA.

The genes are TRBV5-5 and TRBJ2-1; D uncertain. The length of the CDR3 is 16 residues. CDR1 is SGHKS, CDR2 YYEKEE, per germline (reference sequence). V was cut by 4 bases and J by 7 bases, with 21 bases left in between. In DNA, the CDR3 is TGTGCCAGCAGCGGCTTAGGTCTTTCGGCGTCAAATGAGCAGTTCTTC. It specifies CASSGLGLSASNEQFF.

This clonotype has only a few counts. The chain employs TRBV20-1 and TRBJ2-7, with D possibly being TRBD1 (6 bases). The V end lost 0 bases, the J end lost 4 bases, and 19 bases lay between the germline ends. Per germline, CDR1 DFQATT and CDR2 SNEGSKA (reference sequence). CDR3 size: 16 residues. DNA of the CDR3: TGCAGTGCTAGAGAATTTCTCGTGGGGGCCGGTTACGAGCAGTACTTC. It specifies CSAREFLVGAGYEQYF.

This clonotype was detected a few times. This chain connects TRBV20-1 to TRBJ1-2; TRBD1 is a possible D gene (5 bases). The V gene lost 3 bases and the J gene lost 3 bases, with 11 bases spanning the gap. Germline V CDR1 and CDR2: DFQATT, SNEGSKA (reference sequence). This CDR3 contains 13 residues. CDR3 DNA: TGCAGTGCTAGGGAGGGGATCGACTATGGCTACACCTTC. This translates into CSAREGIDYGYTF.

The chain recombines TRBV20-1 with TRBJ2-1, with D possibly matching TRBD1 (7 bases). Per the germline V gene, CDR1 is DFQATT and CDR2 is SNEGSKA (reference sequence). Between the trimmed V and J ends, which lost 0 bases and 10 bases, there was a span of 13 bases. The CDR3 extends over 13 amino acids. CDR3: CSARDSTGREQFF. CDR3 sequence (DNA): TGCAGTGCTAGAGATTCGACAGGGAGGGAGCAGTTCTTC.

The CDR3 sequence is CSVVGDRVSGEQYF. The CDR3 DNA reads as TGCAGCGTTGTTGGGGACAGGGTCTCTGGCGAGCAGTACTTC. V is TRBV29-1 and J is TRBJ2-5, with 9 bases fitting TRBD1. The J call is doubtful: the DNA matches TRBJ2-7 better. The CDR3 covers 14 residues. The V gene's germline CDR1 is SQVTM and CDR2 ANQGSEA.

The sample holds one count of this clonotype. V gene TRBV6-5 combines with J gene TRBJ1-4; TRBD1 matches at 9 bases. V lost 6 bases, J lost 10 bases, and 12 bases stayed unmatched. The length of the CDR3 is 15 residues. The germline V gene encodes CDR1 MNHEY and CDR2 SVGAGI. CDR3 region: CASRKQGAVYGKLFF. The CDR3 DNA sequence: TGTGCCAGCAGAAAACAGGGGGCGGTGTATGGAAAACTGTTTTTT.